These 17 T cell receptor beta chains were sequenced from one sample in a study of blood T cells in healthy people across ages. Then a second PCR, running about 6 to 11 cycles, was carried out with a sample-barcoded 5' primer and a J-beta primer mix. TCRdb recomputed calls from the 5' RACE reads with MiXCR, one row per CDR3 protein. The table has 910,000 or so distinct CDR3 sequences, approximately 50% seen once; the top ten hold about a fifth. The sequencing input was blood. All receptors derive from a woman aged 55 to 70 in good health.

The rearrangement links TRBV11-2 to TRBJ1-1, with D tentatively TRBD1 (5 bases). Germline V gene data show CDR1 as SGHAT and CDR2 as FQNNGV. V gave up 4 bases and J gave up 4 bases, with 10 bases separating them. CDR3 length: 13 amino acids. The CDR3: CASSSPRGTEAFF. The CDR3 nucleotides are TGTGCCAGCAGCTCCCCTAGGGGCACTGAAGCTTTCTTT.

Here the CDR3 DNA reads TGTGCCAGCAGCCAGACTAGCGGGAGGGCAGGGTTCTTC. Translation gives CASSQTSGRAGFF. V usage is TRBV7-2 and J usage is TRBJ2-1, with TRBD2 matching 14 bases. Germline V gives CDR1 SGHTA, CDR2 FQGNSA. With V trimmed by 5 bases and J by 15 bases, 6 bases remained unmatched. The CDR3 contains 13 residues. Looking up the rest from reference TRBV7-2 and TRBJ2-1 gives the full variable domain: GAGVSQSPSNKVTEKGKDVELRCDPISGHTALYWYRQSLGQGLEFLIYFQGNSAPDKSGLPSDRFSAERTGGSVSTLTIQRTQQEDSAVYLCASSQTSGRAGFFGPGTRLTVL.

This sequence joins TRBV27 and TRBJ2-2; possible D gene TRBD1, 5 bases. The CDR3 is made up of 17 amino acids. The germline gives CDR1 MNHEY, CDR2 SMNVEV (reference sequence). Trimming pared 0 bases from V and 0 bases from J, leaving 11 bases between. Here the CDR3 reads CASSLSETVTNTGELFF. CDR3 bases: TGTGCCAGCAGTTTATCAGAGACAGTGACGAACACCGGGGAGCTGTTTTTT.

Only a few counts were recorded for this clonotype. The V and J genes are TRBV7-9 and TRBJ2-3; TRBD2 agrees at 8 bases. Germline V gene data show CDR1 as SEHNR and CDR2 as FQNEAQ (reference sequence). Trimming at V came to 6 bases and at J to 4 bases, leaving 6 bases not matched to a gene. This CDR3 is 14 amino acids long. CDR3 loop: CASRSGTRPDTQYF. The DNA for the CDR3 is TGTGCCAGCAGATCCGGGACTAGACCAGATACGCAGTATTTT.

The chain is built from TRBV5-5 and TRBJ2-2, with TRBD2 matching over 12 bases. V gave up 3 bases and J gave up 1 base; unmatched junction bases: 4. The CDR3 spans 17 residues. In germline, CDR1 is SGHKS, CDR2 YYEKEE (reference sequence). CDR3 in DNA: TGTGCCAGCAGCTCTTCACTAGCGGGAGGGAACACCGGGGAGCTGTTTTTT. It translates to CASSSSLAGGNTGELFF.

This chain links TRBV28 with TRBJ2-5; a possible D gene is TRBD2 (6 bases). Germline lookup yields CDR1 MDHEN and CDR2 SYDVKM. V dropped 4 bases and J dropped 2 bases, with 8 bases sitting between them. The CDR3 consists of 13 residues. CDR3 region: CASSSGEQETQYF. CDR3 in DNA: TGTGCCAGCAGTTCGGGGGAGCAAGAGACCCAGTACTTC.

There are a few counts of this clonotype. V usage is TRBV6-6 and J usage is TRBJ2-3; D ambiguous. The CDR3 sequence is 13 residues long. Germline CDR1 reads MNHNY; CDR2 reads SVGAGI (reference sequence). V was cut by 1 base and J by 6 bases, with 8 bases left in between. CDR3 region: CASSYLRLDTQYF. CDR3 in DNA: TGTGCCAGCAGTTACTTGAGATTGGATACGCAGTATTTT.

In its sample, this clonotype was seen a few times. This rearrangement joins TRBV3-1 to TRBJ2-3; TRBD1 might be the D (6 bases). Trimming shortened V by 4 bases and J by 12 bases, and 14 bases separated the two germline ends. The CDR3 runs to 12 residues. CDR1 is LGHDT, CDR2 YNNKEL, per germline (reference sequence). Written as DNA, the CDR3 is TGTGCCAGCAGCCCCGGGACAAGGTCTCAGTATTTT. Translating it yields CASSPGTRSQYF.

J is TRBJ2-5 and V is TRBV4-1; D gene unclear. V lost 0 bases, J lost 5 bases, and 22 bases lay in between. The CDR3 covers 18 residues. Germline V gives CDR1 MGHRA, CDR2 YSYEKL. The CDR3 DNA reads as TGCGCCAGCAGCCAAGATGACTTCAGGACCCCTCCAATGGAGACCCAGTACTTC. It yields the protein CASSQDDFRTPPMETQYF.

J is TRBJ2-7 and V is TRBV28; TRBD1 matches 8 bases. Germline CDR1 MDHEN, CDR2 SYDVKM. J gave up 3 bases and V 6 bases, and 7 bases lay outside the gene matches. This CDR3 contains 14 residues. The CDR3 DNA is TGTGCCAGCAGATCGGGACAGGTGATCTACGAGCAGTACTTC. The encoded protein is CASRSGQVIYEQYF.

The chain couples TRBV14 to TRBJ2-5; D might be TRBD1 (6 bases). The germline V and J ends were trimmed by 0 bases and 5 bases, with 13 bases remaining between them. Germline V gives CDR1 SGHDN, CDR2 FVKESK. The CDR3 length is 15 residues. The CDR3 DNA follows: TGTGCCAGCAGCCAAGATGGGGGCACGGGCGAGACCCAGTACTTC. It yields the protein CASSQDGGTGETQYF.

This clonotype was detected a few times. CDR3 residues: CASSFGLGVYEQYF. The CDR3 coding sequence is TGTGCCAGCAGTTTCGGACTAGGGGTCTACGAGCAGTACTTC. This chain connects TRBV12-3 or TRBV12-4 to TRBJ2-7, with 7 nucleotides matching TRBD2. With 3 bases clipped from V and 3 bases from J, the junction kept 5 bases outside the gene matches. There are 14 residues in the CDR3.

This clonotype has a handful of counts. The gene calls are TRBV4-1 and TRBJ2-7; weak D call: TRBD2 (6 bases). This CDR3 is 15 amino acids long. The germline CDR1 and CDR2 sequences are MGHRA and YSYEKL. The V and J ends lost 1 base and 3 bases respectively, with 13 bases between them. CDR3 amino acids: CASSQARDLGYEQYF. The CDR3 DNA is TGCGCCAGCAGCCAAGCTAGGGACTTAGGCTACGAGCAGTACTTC.

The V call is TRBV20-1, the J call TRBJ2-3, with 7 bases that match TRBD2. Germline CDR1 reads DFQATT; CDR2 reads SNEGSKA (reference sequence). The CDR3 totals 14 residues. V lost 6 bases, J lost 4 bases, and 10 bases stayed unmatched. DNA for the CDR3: TGCAGTGCCAGCGGGGTTTATAGCCCAGATACGCAGTATTTT. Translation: CSASGVYSPDTQYF.

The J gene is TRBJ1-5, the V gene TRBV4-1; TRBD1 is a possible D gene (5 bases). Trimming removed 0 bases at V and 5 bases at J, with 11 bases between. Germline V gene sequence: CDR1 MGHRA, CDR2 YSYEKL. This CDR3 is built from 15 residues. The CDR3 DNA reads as TGCGCCAGCAGCCAAGATCAGGGAAGAGATCAGCCCCAGCATTTT. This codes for CASSQDQGRDQPQHF.

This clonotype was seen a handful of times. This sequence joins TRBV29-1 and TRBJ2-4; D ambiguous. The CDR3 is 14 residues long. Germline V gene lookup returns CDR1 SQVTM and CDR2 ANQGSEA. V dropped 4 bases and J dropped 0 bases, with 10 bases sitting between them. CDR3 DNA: TGCAGCGTTGGGTATTCGGGAGCCAAAAACATTCAGTACTTC. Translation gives CSVGYSGAKNIQYF.

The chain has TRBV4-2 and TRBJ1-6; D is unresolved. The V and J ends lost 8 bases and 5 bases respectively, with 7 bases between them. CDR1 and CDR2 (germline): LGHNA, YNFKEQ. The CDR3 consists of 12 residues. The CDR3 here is CASRIDNSPLHF. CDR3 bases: TGTGCCAGCCGGATTGATAATTCACCCCTCCACTTT.